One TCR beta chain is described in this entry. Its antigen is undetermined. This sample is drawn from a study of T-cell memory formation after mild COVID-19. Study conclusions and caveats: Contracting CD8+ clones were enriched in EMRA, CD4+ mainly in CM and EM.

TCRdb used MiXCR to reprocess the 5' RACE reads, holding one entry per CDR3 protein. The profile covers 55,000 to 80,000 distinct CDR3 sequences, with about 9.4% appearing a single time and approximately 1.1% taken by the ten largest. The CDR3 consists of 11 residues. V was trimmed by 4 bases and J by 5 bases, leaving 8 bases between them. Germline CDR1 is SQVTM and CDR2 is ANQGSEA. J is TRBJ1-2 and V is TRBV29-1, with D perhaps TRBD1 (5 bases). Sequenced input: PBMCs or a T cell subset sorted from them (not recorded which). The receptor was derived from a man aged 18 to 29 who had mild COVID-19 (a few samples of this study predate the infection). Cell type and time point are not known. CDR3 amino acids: CSVGQGYGYTF. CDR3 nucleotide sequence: TGCAGCGTTGGCCAGGGATATGGCTACACCTTC.